This entry is about one T cell receptor (beta chain). The antigen is not known. Other nucleotide sequences from this sample produce the same CDR3. The CDR3 extends over 11 amino acids. V gave up 4 bases and J gave up 3 bases, with 3 bases separating them. The V gene's germline CDR1 is SGHKS and CDR2 YYEKEE (reference sequence). Clones were sequenced by immunoSEQ multiplex PCR, and TCRdb holds only the in-frame ones, with some missing. This table holds some 1.4 million clones, about 96% found once. The data were taken from a study of shared clonotypes between healthy human individuals. Findings of the study overall: For naive CD4 cells, approximately 5% of clonotypes were shared across a handful of donors.

This clonotype originated in a man aged 25-40 years in good health. V and J are TRBV5-5 and TRBJ2-3; D is undetermined. The sequenced sample consisted of naive CD4+ T cells sorted from blood. Subset here: CD45RA+ positively selected. The DNA of the CDR3 is TGTGCCAGCAGCCGAACAGATACGCAGTATTTT. It translates to CASSRTDTQYF. The full variable domain, its missing parts supplied by reference TRBV5-5 and TRBJ2-3, is DAGVTQSPTHLIKTRGQQVTLRCSPISGHKSVSWYQQVLGQGPQFIFQYYEKEERGRGNFPDRFSARQFPNYSSELNVNALLLGDSALYLCASSRTDTQYFGPGTRLTVL.